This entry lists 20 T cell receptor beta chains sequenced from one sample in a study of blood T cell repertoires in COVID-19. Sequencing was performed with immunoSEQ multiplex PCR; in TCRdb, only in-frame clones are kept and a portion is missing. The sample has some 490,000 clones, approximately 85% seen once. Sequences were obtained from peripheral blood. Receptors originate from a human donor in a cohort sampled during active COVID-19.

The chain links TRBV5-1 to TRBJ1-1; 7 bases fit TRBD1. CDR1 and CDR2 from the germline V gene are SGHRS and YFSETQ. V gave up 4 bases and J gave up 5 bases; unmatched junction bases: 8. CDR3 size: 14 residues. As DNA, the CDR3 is TGCGCCAGCAGCCACCCTGACAGGGAAACTGAAGCTTTCTTT. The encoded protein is CASSHPDRETEAFF.

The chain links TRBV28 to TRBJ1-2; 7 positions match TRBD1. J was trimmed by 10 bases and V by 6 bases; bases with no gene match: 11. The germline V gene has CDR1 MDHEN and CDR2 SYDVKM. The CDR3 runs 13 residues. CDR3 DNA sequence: TGTGCCAGCAGACCCGACAGGGTTCGTGACTACACCTTC. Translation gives CASRPDRVRDYTF.

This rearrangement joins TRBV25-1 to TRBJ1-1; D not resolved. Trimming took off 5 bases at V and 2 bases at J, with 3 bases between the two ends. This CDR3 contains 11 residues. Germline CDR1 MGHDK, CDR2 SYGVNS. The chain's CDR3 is CASSLNTEAFF. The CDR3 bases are TGTGCCAGCAGTCTCAACACTGAAGCTTTCTTT. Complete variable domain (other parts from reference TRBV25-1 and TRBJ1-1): EADIYQTPRYLVIGTGKKITLECSQTMGHDKMYWYQQDPGMELHLIHYSYGVNSTEKGDLSSESTVSRIRTEHFPLTLESARPSHTSQYLCASSLNTEAFFGQGTRLTVV.

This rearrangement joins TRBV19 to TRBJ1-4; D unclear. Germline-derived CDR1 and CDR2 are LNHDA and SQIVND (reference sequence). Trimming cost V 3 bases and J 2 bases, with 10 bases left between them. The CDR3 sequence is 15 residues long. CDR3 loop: CASSIGDGTNEKLFF. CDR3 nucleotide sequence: TGTGCCAGTAGTATTGGAGACGGGACTAATGAAAAACTGTTTTTT.

As DNA, the CDR3 is TGTGCCTGGAGTGTTGCGGCTTTCGGAAACACCATATATTTT. Residues: CAWSVAAFGNTIYF. The chain joins TRBV30 to TRBJ1-3, with unresolved D. V dropped 0 bases and J dropped 4 bases, with 10 bases sitting between them. This CDR3 region has 14 residues. The germline CDR1 and CDR2 sequences are GTSNPN and SVGIG (reference sequence).

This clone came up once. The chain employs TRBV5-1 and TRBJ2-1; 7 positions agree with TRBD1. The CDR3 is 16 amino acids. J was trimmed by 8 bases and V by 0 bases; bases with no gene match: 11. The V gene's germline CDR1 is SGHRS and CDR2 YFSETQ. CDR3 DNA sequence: TGCGCCAGCAGCTTGGATACGTTAGGGGGCGTGTATGAGCAGTTCTTC. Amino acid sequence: CASSLDTLGGVYEQFF.

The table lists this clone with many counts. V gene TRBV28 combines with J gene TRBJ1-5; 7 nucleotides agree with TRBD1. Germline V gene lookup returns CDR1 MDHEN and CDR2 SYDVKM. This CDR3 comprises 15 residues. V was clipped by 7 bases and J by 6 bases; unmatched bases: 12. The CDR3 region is CASTLTGAISQPQHF. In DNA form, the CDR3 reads TGTGCCAGCACTCTTACAGGGGCCATTTCTCAGCCCCAGCATTTT.

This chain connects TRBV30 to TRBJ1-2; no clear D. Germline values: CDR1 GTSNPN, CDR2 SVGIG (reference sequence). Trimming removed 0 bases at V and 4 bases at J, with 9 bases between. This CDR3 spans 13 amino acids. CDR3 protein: CAWSVRGFYGYTF. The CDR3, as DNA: TGTGCCTGGAGTGTAAGAGGATTCTATGGCTACACCTTC.

The CDR3 reads CASSFGREVGEQFF. CDR3 sequence (DNA): TGTGCCAGCAGTTTTGGACGGGAGGTAGGTGAGCAGTTCTTC. The chain joins TRBV27 to TRBJ2-1, with TRBD2 matching 7 bases. Per germline, CDR1 MNHEY and CDR2 SMNVEV (reference sequence). This CDR3 is 14 amino acids long. J was trimmed by 9 bases and V by 3 bases; bases with no gene match: 8.

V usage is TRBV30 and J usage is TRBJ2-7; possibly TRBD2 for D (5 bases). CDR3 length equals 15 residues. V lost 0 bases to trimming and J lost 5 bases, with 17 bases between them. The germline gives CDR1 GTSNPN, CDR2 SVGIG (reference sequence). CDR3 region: CAWSVPPERSDEQYF. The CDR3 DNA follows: TGTGCCTGGAGTGTACCGCCGGAGCGGAGCGACGAGCAGTACTTC.

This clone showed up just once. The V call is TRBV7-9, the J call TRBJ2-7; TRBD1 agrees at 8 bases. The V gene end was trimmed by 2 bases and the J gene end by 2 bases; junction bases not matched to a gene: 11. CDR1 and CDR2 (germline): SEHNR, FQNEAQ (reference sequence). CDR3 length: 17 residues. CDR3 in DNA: TGTGCCAGCAGCTTAAAGAGTGCTGGGACAGGTCCCTACGAGCAGTACTTC. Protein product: CASSLKSAGTGPYEQYF.

The CDR3 DNA reads as TGTGCCAGTAGTGCGATCGAGGGGGCAGGGCCCTACAATGAGCAGTTCTTC. Residues: CASSAIEGAGPYNEQFF. The chain uses TRBV19 and TRBJ2-1, with 7 bases lining up with TRBD1. Germline trimming cut 5 bases from V and 2 bases from J; bases unmatched to any gene: 12. Germline CDR1 is LNHDA and CDR2 is SQIVND (reference sequence). The CDR3 loop spans 17 amino acids.

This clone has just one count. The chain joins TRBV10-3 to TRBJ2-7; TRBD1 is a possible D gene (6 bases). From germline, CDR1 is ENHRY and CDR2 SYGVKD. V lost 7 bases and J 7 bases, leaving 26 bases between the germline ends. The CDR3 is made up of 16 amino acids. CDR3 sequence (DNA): TGTGCCATCAACACTCCATCGGGACAAATCCCCCGGGAGCAGTACTTC. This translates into CAINTPSGQIPREQYF.

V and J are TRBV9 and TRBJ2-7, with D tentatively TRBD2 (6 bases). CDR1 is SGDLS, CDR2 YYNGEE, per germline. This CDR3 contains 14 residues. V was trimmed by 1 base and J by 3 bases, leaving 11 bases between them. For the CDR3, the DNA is TGTGCCAGCAGCGTATACGGGGGATTCTACGAGCAGTACTTC. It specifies CASSVYGGFYEQYF.

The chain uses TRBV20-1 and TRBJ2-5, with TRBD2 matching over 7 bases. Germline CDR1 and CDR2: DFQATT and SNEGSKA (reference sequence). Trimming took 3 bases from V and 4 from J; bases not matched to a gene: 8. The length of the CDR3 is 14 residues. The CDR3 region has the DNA TGCAGTGCTAGTCTTGCGGGAGTGTCAGAGACCCAGTACTTC. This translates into CSASLAGVSETQYF.

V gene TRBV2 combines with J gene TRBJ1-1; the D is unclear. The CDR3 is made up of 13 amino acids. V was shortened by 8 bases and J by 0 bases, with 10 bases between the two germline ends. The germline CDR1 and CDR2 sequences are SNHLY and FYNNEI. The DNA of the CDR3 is TGTGCCAGCCGCGGGCAGATGAACACTGAAGCTTTCTTT. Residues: CASRGQMNTEAFF.

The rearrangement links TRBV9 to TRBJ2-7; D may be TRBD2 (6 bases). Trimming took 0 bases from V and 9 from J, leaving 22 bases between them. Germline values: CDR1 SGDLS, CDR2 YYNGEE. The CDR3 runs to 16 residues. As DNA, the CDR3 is TGTGCCAGCAGCGTAGCTACCGCGGTTAGCGGAGGGCCGCAGTACTTC. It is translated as CASSVATAVSGGPQYF.

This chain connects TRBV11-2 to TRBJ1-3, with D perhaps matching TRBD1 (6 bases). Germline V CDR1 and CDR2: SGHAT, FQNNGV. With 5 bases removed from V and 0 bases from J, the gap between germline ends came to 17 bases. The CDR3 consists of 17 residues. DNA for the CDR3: TGTGCCAGCAGCCCAGGGGTCGGGGACAACTCTGGAAACACCATATATTTT. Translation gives CASSPGVGDNSGNTIYF.

CDR3 sequence: CASSAEGRGRREQFF. The CDR3 coding sequence is TGTGCCAGCAGCGCAGAGGGGCGGGGGAGGCGGGAGCAGTTCTTC. The chain links TRBV5-6 to TRBJ2-1; 7 positions agree with TRBD2. This CDR3 spans 15 amino acids. Germline loops: CDR1 SGHDT, CDR2 YYEEEE. V lost 4 bases to trimming and J lost 10 bases; unmatched junction nucleotides: 14.

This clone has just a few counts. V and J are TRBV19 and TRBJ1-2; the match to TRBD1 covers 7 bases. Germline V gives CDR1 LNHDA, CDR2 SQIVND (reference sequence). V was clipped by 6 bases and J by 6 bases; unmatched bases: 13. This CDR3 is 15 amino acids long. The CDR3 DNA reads TGTGCCAGTAGCCCCCTTGAGGGGGCGGTGAATGGCTACACCTTC. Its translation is CASSPLEGAVNGYTF.